The next 27 T cell receptor beta chains were all read from a single sample in a study of cytomegalovirus exposure and HLA in healthy donors. PCR involved 60 Vbeta and 13 Jbeta primers. Sequenced by immunoSEQ multiplex PCR; TCRdb stores in-frame clones only, minus some. Of 150,000 to 200,000 clones in the sample, around 80% were seen once. The specimen was PBMCs. The origin of the receptors is a male donor in good health and CMV-seropositive.

The chain uses TRBV28 and TRBJ1-3; 9 bases match TRBD1. Germline V gives CDR1 MDHEN, CDR2 SYDVKM. Trimming took 6 bases from V and 8 from J; bases not matched to a gene: 5. The CDR3 runs 13 residues. CDR3 sequence: CASSVNRGHTIYF. The CDR3 DNA reads as TGTGCCAGCAGCGTTAACAGGGGGCACACCATATATTTT.

The rearrangement uses TRBV11-2 and TRBJ2-1; tentatively, D is TRBD1 (7 bases). CDR3 size: 15 residues. CDR1 and CDR2 from the germline V gene are SGHAT and FQNNGV. V was shortened by 1 base and J by 8 bases, with 15 bases between the two germline ends. DNA of the CDR3: TGTGCCAGCAGCTTAGGGGCAGGGGGGAGCTATGAGCAGTTCTTC. This sequence encodes CASSLGAGGSYEQFF.

The chain is built from TRBV11-3 and TRBJ2-1; 11 bases map to TRBD1. Germline loops: CDR1 SGHNT, CDR2 YENEEA. The V segment lost 5 bases and the J segment 8 bases; nucleotides outside the gene matches: 8. CDR3 size: 15 residues. The CDR3 DNA follows: TGTGCCAGCAGCCCGAGGACAGGGGGCCTGGATGAGCAGTTCTTC. Encoded protein: CASSPRTGGLDEQFF.

The chain combines TRBV7-2 with TRBJ2-2; 7 bases are a match to TRBD1. Trimming took 5 bases from V and 5 from J; bases not matched to a gene: 8. This CDR3 spans 15 amino acids. The germline gives CDR1 SGHTA, CDR2 FQGNSA. As DNA, the CDR3 is TGTGCCAGCAGCCCCCAGGGGGATCGGACCGGGGAGCTGTTTTTT. Encoded protein: CASSPQGDRTGELFF. The whole variable domain, filled in from reference TRBV7-2 and TRBJ2-2, reads GAGVSQSPSNKVTEKGKDVELRCDPISGHTALYWYRQSLGQGLEFLIYFQGNSAPDKSGLPSDRFSAERTGGSVSTLTIQRTQQEDSAVYLCASSPQGDRTGELFFGEGSRLTVL.

The DNA for the CDR3 is TGTGCCAGCAGCGGACAGGGCGTCAGTACGGCTAATGAAAAACTGTTTTTT. Encoded protein: CASSGQGVSTANEKLFF. The rearrangement links TRBV25-1 to TRBJ1-4; 8 bases align to TRBD1. This CDR3 region has 17 residues. The trim removed 6 bases at V and 3 bases at J, leaving 12 bases unmatched. Germline assignment: CDR1 MGHDK and CDR2 SYGVNS.

This clone has only one observation. The V call is TRBV30, the J call TRBJ2-3; 11 nucleotides align to TRBD1. The CDR3 totals 13 residues. Trimming at V came to 5 bases and at J to 3 bases, leaving 1 base not matched to a gene. Germline V lookup: CDR1 GTSNPN, CDR2 SVGIG (reference sequence). The CDR3 DNA reads as TGTGCCTGGGGGACAGGGGGGACAGATACGCAGTATTTT. As protein: CAWGTGGTDTQYF.

Here the CDR3 reads CASSISGTSNEQFF. The DNA for the CDR3 is TGTGCCAGCAGCATCTCCGGGACTAGCAATGAGCAGTTCTTC. The chain carries TRBV7-7 and TRBJ2-1, with 8 bases that match TRBD2. V dropped 5 bases and J dropped 6; count of bases not matched to a gene: 6. The CDR3 is 14 amino acids. CDR1 and CDR2 (germline): SSHAT, FNYEAQ (reference sequence).

This chain connects TRBV28 to TRBJ1-1, with TRBD1 matching 7 bases. This CDR3 is 14 amino acids long. V lost 2 bases and J lost 4; bases outside the gene matches: 4. Germline lookup yields CDR1 MDHEN and CDR2 SYDVKM. CDR3 sequence reads: CASSLKGAVTEAFF. The CDR3 bases are TGTGCCAGCAGTTTAAAGGGGGCCGTCACTGAAGCTTTCTTT. The entire variable domain, with the rest obtained from reference TRBV28 and TRBJ1-1, is as follows: DVKVTQSSRYLVKRTGEKVFLECVQDMDHENMFWYRQDPGLGLRLIYFSYDVKMKEKGDIPEGYSVSREKKERFSLILESASTNQTSMYLCASSLKGAVTEAFFGQGTRLTVV.

The chain combines TRBV27 with TRBJ1-5; 10 positions match TRBD1. CDR3 length: 15 amino acids. The J segment lost 4 bases and the V segment lost 6 bases, leaving 6 bases of the junction unmatched. The germline CDR1 and CDR2 sequences are MNHEY and SMNVEV (reference sequence). The CDR3 is CASSPTGGRNQPQHF. For the CDR3, the DNA is TGTGCCAGCAGCCCGACAGGGGGCCGTAATCAGCCCCAGCATTTT.

The V and J genes are TRBV27 and TRBJ1-1; 7 nucleotides match TRBD1. Germline values: CDR1 MNHEY, CDR2 SMNVEV (reference sequence). The CDR3 consists of 16 residues. V dropped 3 bases and J dropped 2; count of bases not matched to a gene: 9. CDR3 DNA: TGTGCCAGCAGTTTGATTTCTAGGGGGCTTAACACTGAAGCTTTCTTT. Translated: CASSLISRGLNTEAFF.

The rearrangement links TRBV27 to TRBJ2-1, with D tentatively TRBD2 (5 bases). There are 18 residues in the CDR3. The V gene's germline CDR1 is MNHEY and CDR2 SMNVEV (reference sequence). Trimming removed 5 bases at V and 3 bases at J, with 23 bases between. The CDR3 DNA follows: TGTGCCAGCAGTCTGGCCCCCCCTACTAGATCCCACTACAATGAGCAGTTCTTC. This encodes CASSLAPPTRSHYNEQFF.

The rearrangement uses TRBV7-2 and TRBJ2-3, with TRBD1 matching 7 bases. The CDR3 loop spans 15 amino acids. Germline loops: CDR1 SGHTA, CDR2 FQGNSA. The ends lost 4 bases at V and 9 bases at J; junction bases unmatched: 13. DNA for the CDR3: TGTGCCAGCAGCTCACAGGGGCCCGGGGAAAGCACGCAGTATTTT. It translates to CASSSQGPGESTQYF. The variable domain in full, completed from reference TRBV7-2 and TRBJ2-3, reads GAGVSQSPSNKVTEKGKDVELRCDPISGHTALYWYRQSLGQGLEFLIYFQGNSAPDKSGLPSDRFSAERTGGSVSTLTIQRTQQEDSAVYLCASSSQGPGESTQYFGPGTRLTVL.

This rearrangement joins TRBV5-1 to TRBJ1-5; 10 bases are a match to TRBD1. This CDR3 spans 14 amino acids. After removal of 4 bases from V and 5 bases from J, the junction contained 3 bases not matched to a gene. The germline gives CDR1 SGHRS, CDR2 YFSETQ. CDR3 protein: CASSPGTGDQPQHF. The CDR3 coding sequence is TGCGCCAGCAGCCCTGGGACAGGGGATCAGCCCCAGCATTTT.

This clone was seen only once. The rearrangement uses TRBV4-1 and TRBJ2-3, with no clear D. Germline values: CDR1 MGHRA, CDR2 YSYEKL. V was trimmed by 1 base and J by 1 base, leaving 12 bases between them. This CDR3 is built from 16 residues. This CDR3 reads CASSQVPTYGTDTQYF. The CDR3 DNA reads TGCGCCAGCAGCCAAGTTCCAACCTACGGCACAGATACGCAGTATTTT.

The chain combines TRBV7-9 with TRBJ1-4; possible D gene TRBD1, 5 bases. Germline CDR1 SEHNR, CDR2 FQNEAQ (reference sequence). The CDR3 is made up of 16 amino acids. The V end was cut by 6 bases, the J end by 0 bases, with 14 bases between. CDR3 amino acids: CASRPRGNATNEKLFF. Written as DNA, the CDR3 is TGTGCCAGCAGACCTAGGGGAAATGCAACTAATGAAAAACTGTTTTTT.

The chain carries TRBV15 and TRBJ1-5; the D is unclear. Per the germline V gene, CDR1 is LNHNV and CDR2 is YYDKDF (reference sequence). V was shortened by 0 bases and J by 0 bases, with 15 bases between the two germline ends. The CDR3 extends over 18 amino acids. The CDR3: CATSRDFPDGYSNQPQHF. CDR3 nucleotide sequence: TGTGCCACCAGCAGAGATTTCCCCGACGGGTATAGCAATCAGCCCCAGCATTTT.

The chain employs TRBV6-5 and TRBJ2-5; TRBD1 matches 9 bases. Germline lookup yields CDR1 MNHEY and CDR2 SVGAGI. The CDR3 is 14 amino acids. V shed 6 bases, J shed 4 bases, and the junction held 6 bases outside the gene matches. The CDR3 bases are TGTGCCAGCAGCCAGGACAGGGGACCAGAGACCCAGTACTTC. This encodes CASSQDRGPETQYF.

The chain is built from TRBV27 and TRBJ1-5; D not certain. From germline, CDR1 is MNHEY and CDR2 SMNVEV (reference sequence). This CDR3 is built from 13 residues. V was clipped by 5 bases and J by 4 bases, with 9 bases between them. CDR3 region: CASSTSTNQPQHF. DNA of the CDR3: TGTGCCAGCAGTACCTCCACTAATCAGCCCCAGCATTTT.

This clone was detected a few times. This chain links TRBV27 with TRBJ1-4, with D maybe TRBD1 (5 bases). The CDR3 consists of 15 residues. Germline CDR1 reads MNHEY; CDR2 reads SMNVEV (reference sequence). Trimming cost V 5 bases and J 2 bases, with 12 bases left between them. CDR3 in amino acids: CASSGRGQTNEKLFF. The CDR3 nucleotides read TGTGCCAGCAGTGGTAGGGGTCAGACTAATGAAAAACTGTTTTTT.

This chain uses TRBV7-2 with TRBJ2-4; TRBD2 matches 7 bases. Germline V gene data show CDR1 as SGHTA and CDR2 as FQGNSA. The CDR3 has 18 amino acids. The junction had 9 bases not matched to a gene; V was cut back by 0 bases and J by 1 base. Here the CDR3 reads CASSLASGTMGAKNIQYF. DNA for the CDR3: TGTGCCAGCAGCTTAGCTTCCGGGACTATGGGCGCCAAAAACATTCAGTACTTC.

This clone was picked up a small number of times. The chain has TRBV10-3 and TRBJ1-5; 12 nucleotides match TRBD1. Germline V gene lookup returns CDR1 ENHRY and CDR2 SYGVKD. This CDR3 comprises 19 residues. After removal of 0 bases from V and 2 bases from J, the junction contained 8 bases not matched to a gene. The CDR3 protein is CAISESMGQGASGNQPQHF. CDR3 nucleotides: TGTGCCATCAGTGAGTCGATGGGACAGGGGGCGTCTGGCAATCAGCCCCAGCATTTT.

This clone was counted once. The gene calls are TRBV5-1 and TRBJ2-2; the D gene is possibly TRBD1 (6 bases). The CDR3 is 17 residues long. The germline gives CDR1 SGHRS, CDR2 YFSETQ. The V and J ends lost 0 bases and 2 bases respectively, with 14 bases between them. In DNA form, the CDR3 reads TGCGCCAGCAGCTTGGTTGGACAGTCCCTCAACACCGGGGAGCTGTTTTTT. Its protein is CASSLVGQSLNTGELFF.

The chain recombines TRBV5-4 with TRBJ2-3; TRBD2 aligns across 11 bases. Per the germline V gene, CDR1 is SGHNT and CDR2 is YYREEE (reference sequence). The V segment lost 5 bases and the J segment 4 bases; nucleotides outside the gene matches: 6. The CDR3 spans 15 residues. DNA of the CDR3: TGTGCCAGCAGTTCCACTAGCGGGAGCTCAGATACGCAGTATTTT. Encoded protein: CASSSTSGSSDTQYF.

The rearrangement links TRBV28 to TRBJ1-2; 7 bases line up with TRBD1. This CDR3 is built from 14 residues. Germline V CDR1 and CDR2: MDHEN, SYDVKM. V lost 2 bases to trimming and J lost 4 bases; unmatched junction nucleotides: 4. DNA for the CDR3: TGTGCCAGCAGTTTAAGGGGGCATCGCTATGGCTACACCTTC. Translation: CASSLRGHRYGYTF.

The gene calls are TRBV5-4 and TRBJ2-5; tentative D call: TRBD1 (5 bases). This CDR3 has 14 amino acids. Germline V gives CDR1 SGHNT, CDR2 YYREEE (reference sequence). Trimming took off 4 bases at V and 1 base at J, with 11 bases between the two ends. DNA for the CDR3: TGTGCCAGCAGCCCGACGACAGTCCAAGAGACCCAGTACTTC. This sequence encodes CASSPTTVQETQYF.

This chain joins TRBV10-3 and TRBJ2-3; 12 nucleotides match TRBD2. The CDR3 contains 17 residues. The trim removed 2 bases at V and 0 bases at J, leaving 3 bases unmatched. Germline V gene data show CDR1 as ENHRY and CDR2 as SYGVKD. Here the CDR3 reads CAISERTSGASTDTQYF. The CDR3 nucleotides read TGTGCCATCAGTGAGAGGACTAGCGGGGCTAGCACAGATACGCAGTATTTT.

The J gene is TRBJ1-5, the V gene TRBV27; TRBD1 aligns across 7 bases. V shed 6 bases and J 5 bases; nucleotides not matched to a gene: 1. The CDR3 runs to 12 residues. Per the germline V gene, CDR1 is MNHEY and CDR2 is SMNVEV (reference sequence). CDR3 sequence: CASSGQDQPQHF. CDR3 sequence (DNA): TGTGCCAGCAGCGGACAGGATCAGCCCCAGCATTTT.